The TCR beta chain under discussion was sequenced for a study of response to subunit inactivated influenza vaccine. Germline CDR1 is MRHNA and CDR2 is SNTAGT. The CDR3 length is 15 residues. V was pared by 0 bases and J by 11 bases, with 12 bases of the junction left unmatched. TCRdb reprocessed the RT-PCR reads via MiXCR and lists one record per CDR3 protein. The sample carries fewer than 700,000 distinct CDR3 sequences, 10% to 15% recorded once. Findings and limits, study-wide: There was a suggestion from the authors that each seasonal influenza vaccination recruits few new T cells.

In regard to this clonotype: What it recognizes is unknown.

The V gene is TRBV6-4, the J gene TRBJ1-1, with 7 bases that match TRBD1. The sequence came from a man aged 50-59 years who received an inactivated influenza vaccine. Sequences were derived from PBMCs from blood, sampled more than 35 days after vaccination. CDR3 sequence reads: CASSDSSSRGVQAFF. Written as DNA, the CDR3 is TGTGCCAGCAGTGACTCATCGTCCAGGGGGGTACAGGCTTTCTTT.